This passage covers 29 T cell receptor beta chains from one sample sequenced in a study of T cell changes during pregnancy in multiple sclerosis. Method: immunoSEQ multiplex PCR; TCRdb's copy keeps in-frame clones and lacks some. The sample includes some 44,000 clones, roughly nine tenths of them seen just once. Sequences were derived from CD4+ T cells from peripheral blood mononuclear cells, sampled after pregnancy. Receptors were obtained from a female donor with multiple sclerosis, enrolled in a pregnancy study.

The J gene is TRBJ2-7, the V gene TRBV11-2, with D maybe TRBD1 (5 bases). This CDR3 comprises 14 residues. Trimming removed 1 base at V and 2 bases at J, with 9 bases between. Germline lookup yields CDR1 SGHAT and CDR2 FQNNGV. The CDR3 sequence: CASSLAPRAYEQYF. CDR3 coding DNA: TGTGCCAGCAGCTTAGCCCCCAGGGCCTACGAGCAGTACTTC. Looking up the rest from reference TRBV11-2 and TRBJ2-7 gives the full variable domain: EAGVAQSPRYKIIEKRQSVAFWCNPISGHATLYWYQQILGQGPKLLIQFQNNGVVDDSQLPKDRFSAERLKGVDSTLKIQPAKLEDSAVYLCASSLAPRAYEQYFGPGTRLTVT.

This chain uses TRBV25-1 with TRBJ2-5; 11 bases map to TRBD2. From germline, CDR1 is MGHDK and CDR2 SYGVNS. The CDR3 contains 15 residues. V lost 4 bases and J lost 5; bases outside the gene matches: 6. The CDR3 DNA sequence: TGTGCCAGCAGTGGGCTAGCGGGGGGCCTCGAGACCCAGTACTTC. The encoded protein is CASSGLAGGLETQYF.

This chain connects TRBV2 to TRBJ1-4; 9 nucleotides align to TRBD1. CDR3 size: 13 residues. Germline V gene lookup returns CDR1 SNHLY and CDR2 FYNNEI. J gave up 8 bases and V 7 bases, and 5 bases lay outside the gene matches. The CDR3 loop is CASNRDRVEKLFF. The CDR3 bases are TGTGCCAGCAACCGGGACAGGGTCGAAAAACTGTTTTTT.

The chain uses TRBV28 and TRBJ1-2; D remains ambiguous. CDR3 length: 11 residues. Per germline, CDR1 MDHEN and CDR2 SYDVKM. Trimming stripped 4 bases from V and 5 bases from J, with 5 bases between. The CDR3 region has the DNA TGTGCCAGCAGTTCCGCGTATGGCTACACCTTC. This translates into CASSSAYGYTF.

This clone came up a few times. The V and J genes are TRBV4-1 and TRBJ1-6; 8 bases are a match to TRBD1. Germline V gives CDR1 MGHRA, CDR2 YSYEKL. V shed 10 bases, J shed 6 bases, and the junction held 11 bases outside the gene matches. The CDR3 runs 15 residues. The DNA of the CDR3 is TGCGCCACTCGACAGGGGCGAGGGATTAATTCACCCCTCCACTTT. It encodes CATRQGRGINSPLHF.

This chain connects TRBV5-1 to TRBJ1-2; possibly TRBD1 for D (5 bases). Germline CDR1 and CDR2: SGHRS and YFSETQ. The V gene lost 0 bases and the J gene lost 2 bases, with 8 bases spanning the gap. This CDR3 is built from 14 residues. The CDR3 reads CASSLGAGNYGYTF. For the CDR3, the DNA is TGCGCCAGCAGCTTGGGGGCAGGGAACTATGGCTACACCTTC.

V is TRBV6-5 and J is TRBJ1-5; perhaps TRBD1 as D (6 bases). The V and J ends lost 0 bases and 5 bases respectively, with 11 bases between them. CDR3 length: 15 amino acids. Germline values: CDR1 MNHEY, CDR2 SVGAGI. The CDR3 DNA reads TGTGCCAGCAGTTACTCGGGCCAGGGGTATCAGCCCCAGCATTTT. This encodes CASSYSGQGYQPQHF.

The rearrangement joins TRBV27 to TRBJ1-1, with 9 bases identical to TRBD1. This CDR3 comprises 19 residues. The trim removed 0 bases at V and 0 bases at J, leaving 11 bases unmatched. The germline V gene has CDR1 MNHEY and CDR2 SMNVEV (reference sequence). The CDR3 bases are TGTGCCAGCAGTTTATCGGGACCCGGGACAGGGAGTTTGAACACTGAAGCTTTCTTT. It specifies CASSLSGPGTGSLNTEAFF.

The chain has TRBV4-3 and TRBJ2-5, with TRBD2 as a possible D gene (5 bases). The CDR3 consists of 14 residues. Deletions cut 1 base from V and 9 bases from J, with 15 bases between. Germline CDR1 LGHNA, CDR2 YSLEER. The CDR3 reads CASSQVGARGPQYF. The CDR3 bases are TGCGCCAGCAGCCAAGTGGGTGCTCGAGGGCCCCAGTACTTC.

The genes are TRBV27 and TRBJ2-7; weak D call: TRBD1 (6 bases). Looked up from germline, CDR1 is MNHEY and CDR2 is SMNVEV (reference sequence). The CDR3 loop spans 15 amino acids. V shed 5 bases and J shed 1 base, with 15 bases lying between them. This CDR3 reads CASSASTGSSYEQYF. DNA for the CDR3: TGTGCCAGCAGTGCTTCTACAGGGAGTTCCTACGAGCAGTACTTC.

V is TRBV18 and J is TRBJ2-2; D perhaps matches TRBD2 (5 bases). This CDR3 spans 15 amino acids. Germline loops: CDR1 KGHSH, CDR2 LQKENI. Trimming took off 0 bases at V and 3 bases at J, with 8 bases between the two ends. DNA for the CDR3: TGTGCCAGCTCACCACCCAGGACTTACACCGGGGAGCTGTTTTTT. Amino acid sequence: CASSPPRTYTGELFF.

The chain uses TRBV19 and TRBJ2-7, with D perhaps TRBD2 (6 bases). Germline V gene sequence: CDR1 LNHDA, CDR2 SQIVND (reference sequence). The CDR3 totals 16 residues. V was cut by 3 bases and J by 2 bases, with 17 bases left in between. The CDR3 nucleotides are TGTGCCAGTAGTATTTTTGGGGGGACTCCCACCTACGAGCAGTACTTC. This sequence encodes CASSIFGGTPTYEQYF.

The V gene is TRBV5-1, the J gene TRBJ1-1; the D is unclear. V was trimmed by 0 bases and J by 7 bases, leaving 16 bases between them. The CDR3 is made up of 15 amino acids. Germline-derived CDR1 and CDR2 are SGHRS and YFSETQ. The CDR3 here is CASSLGWWGGLEAFF. DNA for the CDR3: TGCGCCAGCAGCTTGGGCTGGTGGGGAGGGCTTGAAGCTTTCTTT.

The chain uses TRBV6-1 and TRBJ1-1; 8 positions agree with TRBD1. The CDR3 sequence is 12 residues long. V lost 4 bases, J lost 7 bases, and 2 bases stayed unmatched. Germline values: CDR1 MNHNS, CDR2 SASEGT. The CDR3 DNA is TGTGCCAGCAGTGTAGGACAGGGTGAAGCTTTCTTT. As protein: CASSVGQGEAFF.

This chain uses TRBV7-2 with TRBJ1-1; TRBD1 agrees at 8 bases. Germline V gives CDR1 SGHTA, CDR2 FQGNSA. This CDR3 comprises 17 residues. J gave up 6 bases and V 5 bases, and 17 bases lay outside the gene matches. DNA for the CDR3: TGTGCCAGCAGCCCCCGTAGGACAGGGCCTCGGAGGGCTGAAGCTTTCTTT. Its protein product is CASSPRRTGPRRAEAFF.

The CDR3: CASSFQGGRFGDTF. The CDR3, as DNA: TGTGCCAGCAGCTTCCAGGGAGGGCGGTTCGGAGACACCTTC. The chain has TRBV7-9 and TRBJ1-2; a weak D match, TRBD1 (5 bases). Trimming cost V 3 bases and J 12 bases, with 20 bases left between them. This CDR3 has 14 residues. CDR1 SEHNR and CDR2 FQNEAQ come from the germline V gene (reference sequence).

The chain employs TRBV19 and TRBJ2-7; perhaps TRBD1 as D (7 bases). Per the germline V gene, CDR1 is LNHDA and CDR2 is SQIVND (reference sequence). Trimming took 3 bases from V and 2 from J, leaving 14 bases between them. The CDR3 contains 15 residues. CDR3 nucleotides: TGTGCCAGTAGTATTGGGAGGACAGGAACCTACGAGCAGTACTTC. The encoded protein is CASSIGRTGTYEQYF.

In this sample, this clone turned up a few times. This specimen includes other DNA sequences encoding the same CDR3. V and J are TRBV30 and TRBJ1-5; 9 bases match TRBD1. CDR1 is GTSNPN and CDR2 is SVGIG in the germline V gene (reference sequence). The CDR3 has 13 amino acids. J gave up 5 bases and V 2 bases, and 1 base lay outside the gene matches. CDR3: CAWSRQGDQPQHF. The CDR3 DNA is TGTGCCTGGAGTCGACAGGGGGATCAGCCCCAGCATTTT.

The chain joins TRBV7-9 to TRBJ2-7; 7 nucleotides align to TRBD2. Germline V lookup: CDR1 SEHNR, CDR2 FQNEAQ (reference sequence). Trimming removed 1 base from V and 3 bases from J; junction bases left unmatched: 6. CDR3 length: 15 residues. DNA of the CDR3: TGTGCCAGCAGCTTAGTCCAGGGAGGGTTCTACGAGCAGTACTTC. Its translation: CASSLVQGGFYEQYF.

This chain uses TRBV10-3 with TRBJ2-5; perhaps TRBD2 as D (6 bases). Per germline, CDR1 ENHRY and CDR2 SYGVKD. V was pared by 0 bases and J by 2 bases, with 10 bases between. This CDR3 is built from 15 residues. The CDR3 sequence is CAISESGGPQETQYF. The CDR3, as DNA: TGTGCCATCAGTGAGTCAGGAGGGCCTCAAGAGACCCAGTACTTC.

V is TRBV11-2 and J is TRBJ2-5; D not certain. V shed 1 base and J shed 4 bases, with 7 bases lying between them. Germline CDR1 is SGHAT and CDR2 is FQNNGV. The CDR3 runs 13 residues. CDR3 loop: CASSLGEVETQYF. CDR3 DNA: TGTGCCAGCAGCTTAGGAGAGGTAGAGACCCAGTACTTC.

The genes are TRBV7-9 and TRBJ1-4, with D unresolved. This CDR3 has 15 amino acids. Germline V CDR1 and CDR2: SEHNR, FQNEAQ (reference sequence). The ends were cut back, 5 bases at V and 7 bases at J, with 17 bases in the middle. The CDR3 coding sequence is TGTGCCAGCAGCACCGAGTGGCAGGTTTCTGAAAAACTGTTTTTT. Encoded protein: CASSTEWQVSEKLFF.

V is TRBV2 and J is TRBJ2-5; possibly TRBD2 for D (6 bases). The CDR3 is 14 residues long. Trimming removed 3 bases from V and 7 bases from J, with 15 bases in between. Looked up from germline, CDR1 is SNHLY and CDR2 is FYNNEI. In DNA form, the CDR3 reads TGTGCCAGCAGTGAGTCTAGTTCGGAGGGGACCCAGTACTTC. Translating it yields CASSESSSEGTQYF.

The chain has TRBV7-9 and TRBJ2-3; D is uncertain. The CDR3 is 13 amino acids. Deletions cut 8 bases from V and 2 bases from J, with 11 bases between. From germline, CDR1 is SEHNR and CDR2 FQNEAQ (reference sequence). DNA of the CDR3: TGTGCCAGCGGCCTTGCCAACACAGATACGCAGTATTTT. As protein: CASGLANTDTQYF.

The CDR3, as DNA: TGTGCCAGCAGCCCGGGGGGGAGAACTTTAAAACTGTTTTTT. The encoded protein is CASSPGGRTLKLFF. The gene calls are TRBV7-8 and TRBJ1-4; tentative D call: TRBD1 (5 bases). V lost 5 bases and J lost 10, with 17 bases in between. The CDR3 length is 14 residues. The germline gives CDR1 SGHVS, CDR2 FQNEAQ.

The CDR3 DNA is TGTGCCAGCAGCGTAGGGGCGATGGGCAATCAGCCCCAGCATTTT. Translating gives CASSVGAMGNQPQHF. The V and J genes are TRBV9 and TRBJ1-5, with unresolved D. Germline V lookup: CDR1 SGDLS, CDR2 YYNGEE. Trimming removed 0 bases at V and 2 bases at J, with 9 bases between. The CDR3 runs 15 residues.

The chain combines TRBV7-2 with TRBJ2-7, with TRBD2 matching 9 bases. Germline loops: CDR1 SGHTA, CDR2 FQGNSA. After removal of 5 bases from V and 6 bases from J, the junction contained 8 bases not matched to a gene. The CDR3 totals 14 residues. CDR3 protein: CASSRLAGLIEQYF. CDR3 DNA sequence: TGTGCCAGCAGCCGCCTAGCGGGGTTGATCGAGCAGTACTTC.

The chain combines TRBV5-1 with TRBJ1-6, with 7 positions matching TRBD1. The CDR3 is 16 amino acids. Trimming took 4 bases from V and 9 from J; bases not matched to a gene: 13. Germline V lookup: CDR1 SGHRS, CDR2 YFSETQ. The CDR3 nucleotides read TGCGCCAGCAGCCCGGAGTTCAGGGGGTCAGGTTCACCCCTCCACTTT. This encodes CASSPEFRGSGSPLHF.

This clone rates as medium-sized. The chain links TRBV5-4 to TRBJ1-2, with 7 bases matching TRBD1. The CDR3 runs to 15 residues. CDR1 SGHNT and CDR2 YYREEE come from the germline V gene (reference sequence). Trimming removed 0 bases from V and 3 bases from J; junction bases left unmatched: 5. This CDR3 is CASSLETGSYYGYTF. CDR3 DNA sequence: TGTGCCAGCAGCTTGGAGACAGGGAGTTACTATGGCTACACCTTC.